The 25 T cell receptor beta chains reported below all come from one sample, sequenced in a study of blood T cell repertoires in COVID-19. Produced via immunoSEQ multiplex PCR; TCRdb's table is partial and in-frame only. Found here are 250,000 to 300,000 clones, 85% to 90% of them singletons; the top ten hold over 8.5%. The specimen was peripheral blood. The receptors here all came from a woman aged 30 to 39 with COVID-19, enrolled during active disease.

The chain combines TRBV19 with TRBJ1-5, with 7 bases matching TRBD1. The germline gives CDR1 LNHDA, CDR2 SQIVND (reference sequence). The CDR3 covers 13 residues. V was pared by 8 bases and J by 6 bases, with 7 bases of the junction left unmatched. The chain's CDR3 is CASPQGESQPQHF. In nucleotides, the CDR3 is TGTGCCAGTCCTCAGGGGGAGAGTCAGCCCCAGCATTTT.

The V gene is TRBV6-5, the J gene TRBJ2-1; perhaps TRBD1 as D (6 bases). V shed 0 bases and J shed 1 base, with 10 bases lying between them. Germline assignment: CDR1 MNHEY and CDR2 SVGAGI. The CDR3 spans 16 residues. CDR3 coding DNA: TGTGCCAGCAGTTACTCGGGGGCGGAGTCCTACAATGAGCAGTTCTTC. It yields the protein CASSYSGAESYNEQFF.

This chain links TRBV7-9 with TRBJ2-7; weak D call: TRBD1 (5 bases). Trimming took 0 bases from V and 5 from J, leaving 14 bases between them. This CDR3 is 15 amino acids long. From germline, CDR1 is SEHNR and CDR2 FQNEAQ (reference sequence). The CDR3 protein is CASSLAPGKNDEQYF. The CDR3 DNA is TGTGCCAGCAGCTTAGCACCAGGGAAGAACGACGAGCAGTACTTC.

The chain couples TRBV29-1 to TRBJ2-7; TRBD1 might be the D (5 bases). The germline V gene encodes CDR1 SQVTM and CDR2 ANQGSEA. This CDR3 has 14 amino acids. The V gene lost 3 bases and the J gene lost 5 bases, with 17 bases spanning the gap. The CDR3 is CSVDSGLDINEQYF. CDR3 sequence (DNA): TGCAGCGTTGATTCAGGGCTCGATATCAACGAGCAGTACTTC.

The chain employs TRBV6-6 and TRBJ2-1, with D possibly matching TRBD2 (6 bases). Trimming took off 2 bases at V and 6 bases at J, with 17 bases between the two ends. This CDR3 is built from 16 residues. CDR1 is MNHNY and CDR2 is SVGAGI in the germline V gene (reference sequence). Here the CDR3 DNA reads TGTGCCAGCAGTTACGTTGGGCCAGGAGGGCCCAATGAGCAGTTCTTC. It encodes CASSYVGPGGPNEQFF.

The J gene is TRBJ1-1, the V gene TRBV14, with D possibly TRBD1 on 5 matching bases. The V gene's germline CDR1 is SGHDN and CDR2 FVKESK. The CDR3 length is 15 residues. Trimming cost V 3 bases and J 4 bases, with 15 bases left between them. CDR3 amino acids: CASSHPRQGPTEAFF. In DNA form, the CDR3 reads TGTGCCAGCAGCCACCCCAGGCAGGGTCCCACTGAAGCTTTCTTT.

A few counts support this clone. J is TRBJ1-2 and V is TRBV2; D possibly corresponds to TRBD1 (6 bases). Trimming shortened V by 4 bases and J by 3 bases, and 18 bases separated the two germline ends. Germline-derived CDR1 and CDR2 are SNHLY and FYNNEI. This CDR3 contains 16 residues. CDR3 loop: CASSGGGRANDYGYTF. The CDR3 DNA follows: TGTGCCAGCAGTGGGGGGGGCAGGGCGAACGACTATGGCTACACCTTC.

The chain combines TRBV13 with TRBJ2-7, with unresolved D. Germline V gene lookup returns CDR1 PRHDT and CDR2 FYEKMQ (reference sequence). The CDR3 sequence is 11 residues long. The ends were cut back, 5 bases at V and 0 bases at J, with 2 bases in the middle. CDR3 sequence: CASSHSYEQYF. The CDR3 bases are TGTGCCAGCAGCCACTCCTACGAGCAGTACTTC.

The rearrangement uses TRBV13 and TRBJ2-5, with 7 nucleotides matching TRBD1. This CDR3 is 14 amino acids long. Trimming cost V 4 bases and J 2 bases; bases outside gene matches: 4. Germline V gene data show CDR1 as PRHDT and CDR2 as FYEKMQ (reference sequence). The CDR3: CASSSWDRQETQYF. CDR3 DNA: TGTGCCAGCAGCTCCTGGGACAGACAAGAGACCCAGTACTTC.

This chain links TRBV6-2 or TRBV6-3 with TRBJ1-5; TRBD1 matches 8 bases. V dropped 5 bases and J dropped 3; count of bases not matched to a gene: 9. In germline, CDR1 is MNHEY, CDR2 SVGEGT. This CDR3 contains 16 residues. DNA for the CDR3: TGTGCCAGCAGTAAAGACGGACAGGGCTACAATCAGCCCCAGCATTTT. Translated, it gives CASSKDGQGYNQPQHF.

V gene TRBV4-1 combines with J gene TRBJ2-7; D possibly corresponds to TRBD1 (6 bases). The CDR3 sequence is 16 residues long. The germline CDR1 and CDR2 sequences are MGHRA and YSYEKL. Trimming took 0 bases from V and 3 from J, leaving 15 bases between them. The CDR3 sequence is CASSQDLTRGGYEQYF. The CDR3 DNA follows: TGCGCCAGCAGCCAAGATCTAACAAGAGGGGGCTACGAGCAGTACTTC.

This chain links TRBV6-5 with TRBJ1-4; 9 bases map to TRBD1. CDR1 MNHEY and CDR2 SVGAGI come from the germline V gene. After removal of 7 bases from V and 6 bases from J, the junction contained 6 bases not matched to a gene. The CDR3 is 14 residues long. This CDR3 is CASTSGQGYEKLFF. The CDR3 bases are TGTGCCAGCACTTCGGGACAGGGTTATGAAAAACTGTTTTTT.

This chain connects TRBV7-2 to TRBJ2-1, with 7 bases that match TRBD2. J lost 9 bases, V lost 2 bases, and 10 bases had no gene match. CDR3 length: 15 amino acids. The germline V gene encodes CDR1 SGHTA and CDR2 FQGNSA. The DNA of the CDR3 is TGTGCCAGCAGCTTATTGAACGGGGGGTACGGTGAGCAGTTCTTC. Amino acids: CASSLLNGGYGEQFF.

The chain couples TRBV30 to TRBJ1-2; D remains unclear. With 3 bases removed from V and 4 bases from J, the gap between germline ends came to 12 bases. The CDR3 is 13 amino acids. Germline CDR1 GTSNPN, CDR2 SVGIG (reference sequence). The CDR3 protein is CAWSSGNTYGYTF. The CDR3 nucleotides read TGTGCCTGGAGCTCGGGGAACACCTATGGCTACACCTTC.

The V call is TRBV12-5, the J call TRBJ2-2, with TRBD1 matching over 8 bases. The CDR3 has 16 amino acids. V gave up 2 bases and J gave up 3 bases; unmatched junction bases: 5. Germline values: CDR1 LGHNT, CDR2 FRNRAP. The CDR3 loop reads CASGLSGGVYTGELFF. The CDR3, as DNA: TGTGCTAGTGGTTTGTCAGGGGGCGTCTACACCGGGGAGCTGTTTTTT.

This rearrangement joins TRBV5-6 to TRBJ1-1, with 7 bases aligning to TRBD1. With V trimmed by 2 bases and J by 4 bases, 2 bases remained unmatched. The CDR3 consists of 13 residues. Germline V gives CDR1 SGHDT, CDR2 YYEEEE. The CDR3 coding sequence is TGTGCCAGCAGCTTCCGACAGGGCACTGAAGCTTTCTTT. Translating it yields CASSFRQGTEAFF.

The V and J genes are TRBV6-5 and TRBJ1-5; D possibly corresponds to TRBD1 (6 bases). Germline values: CDR1 MNHEY, CDR2 SVGAGI. Deletions cut 6 bases from V and 4 bases from J, with 16 bases between. The CDR3 is 15 amino acids. In DNA, the CDR3 is TGTGCCAGCAGCCCCGTGGGGGGGGCGAATCAGCCCCAGCATTTT. It is translated as CASSPVGGANQPQHF.

The gene calls are TRBV7-2 and TRBJ2-7; D gene uncertain. The V end was cut by 1 base, the J end by 7 bases, with 17 bases between. CDR3 length: 15 amino acids. Germline V CDR1 and CDR2: SGHTA, FQGNSA. DNA of the CDR3: TGTGCCAGCAGCTTAGAGGCCTACGCGGCGTCAGAGCAGTACTTC. Its protein is CASSLEAYAASEQYF.

This chain connects TRBV28 to TRBJ2-7; tentative D call: TRBD2 (5 bases). CDR1 is MDHEN, CDR2 SYDVKM, per germline. V was shortened by 10 bases and J by 2 bases, with 12 bases between the two germline ends. The CDR3 totals 12 residues. The CDR3 sequence is CATVGVPYEQYF. For the CDR3, the DNA is TGTGCCACCGTGGGAGTACCCTACGAGCAGTACTTC.

V usage is TRBV6-5 and J usage is TRBJ1-4; D unclear. Trimming shortened V by 8 bases and J by 3 bases, and 16 bases separated the two germline ends. CDR3 length equals 15 residues. Germline-derived CDR1 and CDR2 are MNHEY and SVGAGI. CDR3 nucleotides: TGTGCCAGCCGAGGCCGGCCGTGGGCTAATGAAAAACTGTTTTTT. Translated: CASRGRPWANEKLFF.

The gene calls are TRBV7-9 and TRBJ2-3; D is perhaps TRBD2 (6 bases). This CDR3 region has 14 residues. Germline V gene data show CDR1 as SEHNR and CDR2 as FQNEAQ (reference sequence). Trimming pared 5 bases from V and 1 base from J, leaving 10 bases between. CDR3 DNA sequence: TGTGCCAGCAGCGGACTACAGGGCACAGATACGCAGTATTTT. This encodes CASSGLQGTDTQYF. Based on the CDR3 plus reference TRBV7-9 and TRBJ2-3, the full variable domain is DTGVSQNPRHKITKRGQNVTFRCDPISEHNRLYWYRQTLGQGPEFLTYFQNEAQLEKSRLLSDRFSAERPKGSFSTLEIQRTEQGDSAMYLCASSGLQGTDTQYFGPGTRLTVL.

CDR3: CASIPAPRGSTYEQYF. The CDR3 DNA reads as TGCGCCAGCATCCCGGCCCCCCGGGGTTCGACTTACGAGCAGTACTTC. The chain has TRBV5-1 and TRBJ2-7; possibly TRBD2 for D (5 bases). V lost 6 bases to trimming and J lost 4 bases, with 23 bases between them. From germline, CDR1 is SGHRS and CDR2 YFSETQ. The CDR3 is 16 amino acids. The entire variable domain, with the rest obtained from reference TRBV5-1 and TRBJ2-7, is as follows: KAGVTQTPRYLIKTRGQQVTLSCSPISGHRSVSWYQQTPGQGLQFLFEYFSETQRNKGNFPGRFSGRQFSNSRSEMNVSTLELGDSALYLCASIPAPRGSTYEQYFGPGTRLTVT.

This clone was counted only a few times. This chain uses TRBV20-1 with TRBJ1-4; maybe TRBD1 (5 bases). Germline CDR1 DFQATT, CDR2 SNEGSKA (reference sequence). V was cut by 6 bases and J by 8 bases, with 10 bases left in between. This CDR3 has 11 residues. The CDR3 loop is CSAGLSEKLFF. CDR3 nucleotides: TGCAGTGCGGGACTATCCGAAAAACTGTTTTTT.

The chain is built from TRBV7-9 and TRBJ2-2; unclear D gene. Trimming took off 0 bases at V and 7 bases at J, with 6 bases between the two ends. This CDR3 has 13 amino acids. CDR1 SEHNR and CDR2 FQNEAQ come from the germline V gene (reference sequence). The DNA for the CDR3 is TGTGCCAGCAGCTTAGCACTCATCGGGGAGCTGTTTTTT. Translating gives CASSLALIGELFF.

The chain is built from TRBV19 and TRBJ2-5; tentatively, D is TRBD2 (7 bases). Germline V gives CDR1 LNHDA, CDR2 SQIVND (reference sequence). This CDR3 region has 13 residues. V gave up 5 bases and J gave up 10 bases, with 17 bases separating them. The CDR3 sequence is CASSLREARGQYF. The CDR3, as DNA: TGTGCCAGTAGTCTCCGGGAGGCCAGGGGCCAGTACTTC.